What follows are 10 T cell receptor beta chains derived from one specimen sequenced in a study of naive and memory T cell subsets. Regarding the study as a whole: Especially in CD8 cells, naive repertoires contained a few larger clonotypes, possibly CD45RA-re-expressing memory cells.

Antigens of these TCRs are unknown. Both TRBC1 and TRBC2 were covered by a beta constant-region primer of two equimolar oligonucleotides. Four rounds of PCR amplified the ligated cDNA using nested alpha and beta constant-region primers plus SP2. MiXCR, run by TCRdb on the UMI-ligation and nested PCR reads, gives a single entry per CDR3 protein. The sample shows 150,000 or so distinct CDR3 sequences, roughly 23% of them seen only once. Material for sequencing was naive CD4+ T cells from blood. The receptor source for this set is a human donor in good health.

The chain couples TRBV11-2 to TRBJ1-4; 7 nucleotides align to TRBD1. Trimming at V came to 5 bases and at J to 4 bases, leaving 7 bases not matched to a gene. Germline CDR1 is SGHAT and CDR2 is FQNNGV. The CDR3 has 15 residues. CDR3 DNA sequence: TGTGCCAGCAGCCTACGGACAGGCCTTAATGAAAAACTGTTTTTT. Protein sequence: CASSLRTGLNEKLFF.

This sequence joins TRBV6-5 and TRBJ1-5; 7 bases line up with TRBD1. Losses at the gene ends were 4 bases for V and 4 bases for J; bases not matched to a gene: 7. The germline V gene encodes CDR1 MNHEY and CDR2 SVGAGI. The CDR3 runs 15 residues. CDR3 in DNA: TGTGCCAGCAGTTGGTCCCGGGACAGTAATCAGCCCCAGCATTTT. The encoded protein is CASSWSRDSNQPQHF.

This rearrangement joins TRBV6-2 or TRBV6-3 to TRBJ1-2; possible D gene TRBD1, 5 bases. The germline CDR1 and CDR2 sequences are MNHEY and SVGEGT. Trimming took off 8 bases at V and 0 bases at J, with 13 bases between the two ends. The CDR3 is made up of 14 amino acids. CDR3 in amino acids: CASGGGPANYGYTF. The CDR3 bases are TGTGCCAGCGGGGGGGGACCAGCTAACTATGGCTACACCTTC.

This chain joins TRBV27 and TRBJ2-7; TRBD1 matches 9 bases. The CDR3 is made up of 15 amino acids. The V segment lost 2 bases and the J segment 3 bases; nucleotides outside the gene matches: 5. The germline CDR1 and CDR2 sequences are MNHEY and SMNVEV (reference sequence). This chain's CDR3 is CASSLIGDRVYEQYF. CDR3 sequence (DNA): TGTGCCAGCAGTTTAATAGGGGACAGGGTCTACGAGCAGTACTTC.

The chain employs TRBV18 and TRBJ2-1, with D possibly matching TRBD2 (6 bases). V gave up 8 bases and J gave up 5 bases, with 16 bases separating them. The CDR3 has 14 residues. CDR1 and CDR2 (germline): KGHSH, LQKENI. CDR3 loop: CASALRELNNEQFF. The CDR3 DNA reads TGTGCCAGCGCCCTCCGGGAGCTTAACAATGAGCAGTTCTTC.

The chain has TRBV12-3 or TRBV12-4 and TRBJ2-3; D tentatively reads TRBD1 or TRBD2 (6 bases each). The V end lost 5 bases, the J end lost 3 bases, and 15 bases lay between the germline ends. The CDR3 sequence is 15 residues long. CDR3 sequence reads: CASSGGTLVTDTQYF. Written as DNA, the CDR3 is TGTGCCAGCAGTGGAGGGACATTAGTTACAGATACGCAGTATTTT.

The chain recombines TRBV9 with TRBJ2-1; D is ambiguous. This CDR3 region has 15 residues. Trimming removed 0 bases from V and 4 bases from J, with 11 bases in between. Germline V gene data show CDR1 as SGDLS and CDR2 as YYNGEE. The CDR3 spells CASSVGAGLYNEQFF. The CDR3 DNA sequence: TGTGCCAGCAGCGTAGGGGCAGGCTTGTACAATGAGCAGTTCTTC.

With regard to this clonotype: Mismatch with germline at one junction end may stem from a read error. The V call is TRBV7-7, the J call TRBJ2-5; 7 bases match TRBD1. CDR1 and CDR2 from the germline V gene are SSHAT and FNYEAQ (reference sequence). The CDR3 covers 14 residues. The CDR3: CASSSTGSLETQYF. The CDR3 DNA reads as TGTGCTAGCAGCTCGACAGGGTCACTGGAGACCCAGTACTTC. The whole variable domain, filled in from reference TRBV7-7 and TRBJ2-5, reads GAGVSQSPRYKVTKRGQDVTLRCDPISSHATLYWYQQALGQGPEFLTYFNYEAQPDKSGLPSDRFSAERPEGSISTLTIQRTEQRDSAMYRCASSSTGSLETQYFGPGTRLLVL.

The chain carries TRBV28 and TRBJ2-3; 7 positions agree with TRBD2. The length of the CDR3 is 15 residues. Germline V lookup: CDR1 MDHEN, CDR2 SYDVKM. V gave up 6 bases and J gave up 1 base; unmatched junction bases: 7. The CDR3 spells CASSITAGGTDTQYF. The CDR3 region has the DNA TGTGCCAGCAGCATAACGGCGGGAGGCACAGATACGCAGTATTTT.

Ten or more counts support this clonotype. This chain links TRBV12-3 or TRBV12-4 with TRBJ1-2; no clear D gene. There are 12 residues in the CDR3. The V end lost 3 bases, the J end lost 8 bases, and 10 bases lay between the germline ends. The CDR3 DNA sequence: TGTGCCAGCAGTTTTCGAGGATACGGCTACACCTTC. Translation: CASSFRGYGYTF.